The entry below describes one T cell receptor (beta chain). Its target is unknown. Trimming left V 3 bases short and J 4 bases short, with 9 bases between. The length of the CDR3 is 13 residues. CDR1 LNHNV and CDR2 YYDKDF come from the germline V gene (reference sequence). These data come from a study of Ad26.COV2.S vaccination and SARS-CoV-2 variants. On the study more broadly: Recipients of Ad26.COV2.S got it intramuscularly, once or twice 56 days apart. General observations from the study: Vaccine recipients showed a spike-specific TCR breadth that was higher than in placebo recipients. Following vaccination, spike-specific CD8+ and CD4+ T cell responses reportedly exhibited substantial breadth.

The assay was immunoSEQ multiplex PCR, and TCRdb's table has in-frame clones only and misses some. The profile shows some 410,000 clones, about 90% of them singletons. Treatment indicated: about 20 received Ad26.COV2.S at low or high dose, single or two shots; 5 received placebo; per-sample allocation not given. Samples were taken on day 63 after the first vaccine or placebo injection. Ad26.COV2.S expressed prefusion-stabilized spike from the original Wuhan strain. This receptor was taken from a person between 18 and 60 years old who received the Ad26.COV2.S COVID-19 vaccine or a placebo. The sequencing used peripheral blood, collected in a trial of Ad26.COV2.S vaccine versus placebo. The chain is built from TRBV15 and TRBJ2-5; D unresolved. CDR3 DNA: TGTGCCACCAGCAGGTTCGGGTCAGAGACCCAGTACTTC. It is translated as CATSRFGSETQYF.